The present TCR beta chain was sequenced within a study of blood T cells in healthy people across ages (dated by TCRdb to about 2015). As for the study more broadly: In model experiments, template switching captured roughly one uniquely barcoded TCR beta cDNA molecule for every two T cells. For two donors (one aged 18 to 29 and one aged 80 or older), the study analyzed two additional independent replicas of 1 million unique cDNA reads from the same blood draw. The study measured age-related changes in TCR beta repertoire diversity using deep sequencing normalized with unique cDNA molecular identifiers. To avoid experimental bias, donors of different ages were distributed randomly across sequencing lanes. The donors were divided into four age groups: young (average around 15 years), middle-aged (roughly 42), aged (approximately 64) and long-lived (roughly 86).

CDR1 is given as MNHEY and CDR2 as SVGAGI, both from the germline V gene. V is trimmed back by 6 bases and J by 4 bases, and the junction contains 2 bases that no gene match accounts for. The CDR3 runs 12 residues from the cysteine to the phenylalanine. Solely the CDR3 DNA is kept, with 36 bases framed from the first base. The library was generated by 5' RACE. For sequencing, an Illumina HiSeq 2500 was employed. The second PCR ran for about 6 to 12 cycles and used a J-beta primer mix along with a sample-barcoded 5' primer. A template-switch 5' adaptor carrying 12 random nucleotides introduced a unique molecular identifier onto each TCR beta cDNA molecule. At least 3 million CDR3-containing paired-end reads were obtained from each sample. The Mint cDNA synthesis kit, primed by a TRBC-specific oligonucleotide, was used to synthesize first-strand cDNA from all RNA. Following uracil-DNA glycosylase treatment, a first 18-cycle PCR with universal primers M1SS and BC2_uni_R was performed on all cDNA. The source study handled its data this way. Each sample was normalized by randomly selecting 1 million high-quality reads, each carrying a distinct molecular identifier. Reads with shared molecular identifiers were discarded instead of being binned into consensus sequences. MiTCR, run with a Q25 quality threshold and the strictest error-elimination algorithm, handled CDR3 identification, clonotype clustering and error correction. A nonparametric unseen species model with Euler transformation was used to estimate a lower bound on total TCR beta diversity. TCRdb applied fastp at Q25 and MiXCR to the public reads, then kept only in-frame beta chains. Rows with one shared CDR3 protein collapse into an entry with the most common genes and DNA. TCRdb's processing, not the study's, gives the V and J calls here. The sample table contains hundreds of thousands of distinct CDR3 sequences; only one count was recorded for 56% of them. Under 30% of the sample is taken by the ten largest.

This clonotype occurred a few times. Its antigen target is currently unknown. No quality values exist for individual bases; no much larger clone is one base distant. Broader findings and caveats from the paper: Because profiling used bulk unsorted PBMCs, naive and antigen-experienced compartments could not be compared conclusively. Estimates of total diversity based on one million sequenced T cells were considered lower bounds and underestimates. As age increased, observed TCR beta diversity per million T cells dropped in a roughly linear way, and a significant reduction was already evident by age about 36. There was a strong correlation between observed TCR beta diversity and the percentage of naive T cells measured by flow cytometry. Compared with the aged group, more naive CD4+ T cells, fewer expanded clones and increased TCR diversity were shown by the long-lived group, suggesting age selection. Because the CMV infection status of the donors was unknown, age-related changes in expanded clonotypes may potentially have been confounded.

Systemically healthy Caucasian individuals from Russia, about 38 in total and aged roughly 6 to 95 years, were included as donors. About 9.1 milliliters of peripheral blood were collected from each donor into EDTA-treated Vacutainer tubes. PBMCs were isolated by Ficoll-Paque density-gradient centrifugation, with at least 7 million obtained per sample. Trizol reagent was used to extract total RNA from the PBMCs, yielding at least 6 micrograms per sample. For every donor, flow cytometry on a PBMC aliquot measured the percentage of naive CD45RAhigh/CD27high T cells. The chain uses TRBV6-5 and TRBJ2-5, with 7 middle bases fitting TRBD1. Specimen: blood. This clonotype was obtained from a man in his forties in good health. The encoded CDR3 is CASRRGRETQYF. The nucleotide sequence is given as TGTGCCAGCAGAAGGGGGCGAGAGACCCAGTACTTC.